A selection of T cell receptor beta chains follows, all from one sample in a study of T-cell reconstitution after alpha-beta-depleted transplantation in children. TCRdb reprocessed the PCR reads via MiXCR and lists one record per CDR3 protein. This repertoire shows hundreds of thousands of distinct CDR3 sequences, under 9.5% found once; its top ten account for approximately 6.6%. The sequencing used PBMCs from the stem cell graft donor, collected from the stem cell graft. All receptors derive from a human donor who donated a stem cell graft to a child with acute lymphoblastic leukemia. Each CDR3 is given with its conserved first and last residue. Each record gives: D gene, J gene, V gene, clone size, CDR3 protein, CDR3 DNA. D genes are given only for firm matches. Where a row states a size, it is once, few, many or the class of an expanded clone; other rows omit it.

D: TRBD1; J: TRBJ1-1; V: TRBV28; size: many; CDR3: CASSPVGYRGQGTEAFF; DNA: TGTGCCAGCAGTCCCGTTGGCTACAGGGGGCAGGGCACTGAAGCTTTCTTT
D: -; J: TRBJ1-1; V: TRBV20-1; size: -; CDR3: CSAFPGGVNTEAFF; DNA: TGCAGTGCTTTCCCTGGAGGGGTGAACACTGAAGCTTTCTTT
D: -; J: TRBJ2-3; V: TRBV11-3; size: -; CDR3: CASSSFGDTQYF; DNA: TGTGCCAGCAGCTCTTTTGGAGATACGCAGTATTTT
D: -; J: TRBJ2-7; V: TRBV7-9; size: few; CDR3: CASSSGVIYEQYF; DNA: TGTGCCAGCAGCTCGGGGGTTATCTACGAGCAGTACTTC
D: -; J: TRBJ2-7; V: TRBV5-1; size: few; CDR3: CASRDGPYEQYF; DNA: TGCGCCAGCAGGGACGGTCCCTACGAGCAGTACTTC
D: TRBD1; J: TRBJ2-3; V: TRBV6-2/TRBV6-3; size: many; CDR3: CASSYSLGQGARTDTQYF; DNA: TGTGCCAGCAGTTACTCGCTAGGACAGGGGGCGAGGACAGATACGCAGTATTTT
D: -; J: TRBJ1-6; V: TRBV6-1; size: -; CDR3: CASRSTGNTDSPLHF; DNA: TGTGCCAGCAGATCCACAGGGAATACGGATTCACCCCTCCACTTT
D: TRBD2; J: TRBJ2-2; V: TRBV10-3; size: many; CDR3: CAISDMRLAVNTGELFF; DNA: TGTGCCATCAGTGATATGAGGCTAGCGGTGAACACCGGGGAGCTGTTTTTT
D: TRBD1; J: TRBJ2-3; V: TRBV5-1; size: -; CDR3: CASSLVGQGSDTQYF; DNA: TGCGCCAGCAGCTTGGTGGGACAGGGATCAGATACGCAGTATTTT
D: TRBD1; J: TRBJ1-2; V: TRBV10-2; size: many; CDR3: CASSESYYRGEGYTF; DNA: TGCGCCAGCAGTGAGTCATATTACAGGGGTGAAGGCTACACCTTC
D: TRBD1; J: TRBJ1-6; V: TRBV3-1; size: many; CDR3: CASSQRQGFNNSPLHF; DNA: TGTGCCAGCAGCCAGAGACAGGGCTTCAATAATTCACCCCTCCACTTT
D: TRBD2; J: TRBJ2-5; V: TRBV20-1; size: few; CDR3: CSARVSGGAVETQYF; DNA: TGCAGTGCTAGAGTTAGCGGGGGGGCCGTCGAGACCCAGTACTTC
D: -; J: TRBJ2-1; V: TRBV7-8; size: many; CDR3: CASSLRRVGGSYNEQFF; DNA: TGTGCCAGCAGCTTAAGGAGGGTCGGGGGCTCCTACAATGAGCAGTTCTTC
D: -; J: TRBJ1-5; V: TRBV20-1; size: -; CDR3: CSARDTARQVRNQPQHF; DNA: TGCAGTGCTAGAGATACGGCGAGGCAGGTTAGAAATCAGCCCCAGCATTTT
D: -; J: TRBJ1-1; V: TRBV6-2/TRBV6-3; size: -; CDR3: CASRLHRYVTEAFF; DNA: TGTGCCAGCAGACTTCACCGATACGTCACTGAAGCTTTCTTT
D: TRBD1; J: TRBJ1-5; V: TRBV24-1; size: -; CDR3: CATQGGFNQPQHF; DNA: TGTGCCACACAAGGGGGCTTCAATCAGCCCCAGCATTTT
D: -; J: TRBJ1-1; V: TRBV12-3/TRBV12-4; size: many; CDR3: CASSFEGVRVAFF; DNA: TGTGCCAGCAGTTTCGAGGGGGTGCGGGTGGCTTTCTTT
D: TRBD1; J: TRBJ2-7; V: TRBV20-1; size: -; CDR3: CSARERTGTGSYEQYF; DNA: TGCAGTGCTAGAGAAAGGACGGGGACAGGGTCCTACGAGCAGTACTTC
D: TRBD1; J: TRBJ1-1; V: TRBV5-1; size: -; CDR3: CASSPGQQNTEAFF; DNA: TGCGCCAGCAGCCCGGGACAGCAGAACACTGAAGCTTTCTTT
D: -; J: TRBJ2-3; V: TRBV12-3/TRBV12-4; size: many; CDR3: CASRKGPGTDTQYF; DNA: TGTGCCAGCAGGAAAGGGCCGGGCACAGATACGCAGTATTTT
D: -; J: TRBJ1-3; V: TRBV5-1; size: many; CDR3: CASSFTGYDTIYF; DNA: TGCGCCAGCAGCTTCACAGGGTATGACACCATATATTTT
D: -; J: TRBJ2-5; V: TRBV6-1; size: -; CDR3: CASSPLAGGLGQETQYF; DNA: TGTGCCAGCAGTCCCTTAGCCGGGGGGCTCGGACAAGAGACCCAGTACTTC
D: -; J: TRBJ2-2; V: TRBV7-6; size: many; CDR3: CASSLPHLGGGNTGELFF; DNA: TGTGCCAGCAGCTTACCTCATCTCGGGGGAGGCAACACCGGGGAGCTGTTTTTT
D: -; J: TRBJ1-5; V: TRBV7-2; size: few; CDR3: CASNLRGRDQPQHF; DNA: TGTGCCAGCAACCTACGGGGTAGGGATCAGCCCCAGCATTTT
D: -; J: TRBJ1-1; V: TRBV29-1; size: many; CDR3: CSVEDQLPKTGRMNTEAFF; DNA: TGCAGCGTTGAAGATCAACTTCCGAAAACGGGACGGATGAACACTGAAGCTTTCTTT
D: -; J: TRBJ2-2; V: TRBV11-1; size: -; CDR3: CASSLTHPKEHPNTGELFF; DNA: TGTGCCAGCAGCCTCACACACCCAAAAGAACACCCGAACACCGGGGAGCTGTTTTTT
D: TRBD1; J: TRBJ1-1; V: TRBV3-1; size: few; CDR3: CASSPIRDRENTEAFF; DNA: TGTGCCAGCAGCCCCATAAGGGACAGGGAGAACACTGAAGCTTTCTTT
D: -; J: TRBJ2-5; V: TRBV6-1; size: -; CDR3: CASSEVGTEPETQYF; DNA: TGTGCCAGCAGTGAAGTAGGTACGGAGCCGGAGACCCAGTACTTC
D: -; J: TRBJ1-1; V: TRBV7-9; size: few; CDR3: CASSLGGGPVIEAFF; DNA: TGTGCCAGCAGCTTAGGGGGGGGTCCCGTAATTGAAGCTTTCTTT
D: -; J: TRBJ2-3; V: TRBV19; size: few; CDR3: CASKDLAVGTDTQYF; DNA: TGTGCCAGTAAGGACTTGGCGGTCGGCACAGATACGCAGTATTTT
D: -; J: TRBJ1-5; V: TRBV11-2; size: few; CDR3: CASSLTRVQPQHF; DNA: TGTGCCAGCAGCTTAACCAGGGTCCAGCCCCAGCATTTT
D: -; J: TRBJ2-1; V: TRBV5-1; size: few; CDR3: CASSPEFSYNEQFF; DNA: TGCGCCAGCAGCCCCGAGTTCAGCTACAATGAGCAGTTCTTC
D: -; J: TRBJ1-5; V: TRBV14; size: -; CDR3: CASSLPLGPQHF; DNA: TGTGCCAGCAGCCTCCCCCTGGGGCCCCAGCATTTT
D: TRBD2; J: TRBJ2-3; V: TRBV4-2; size: many; CDR3: CASSSRGGAVLDTQYF; DNA: TGTGCCAGCAGCTCACGCGGGGGGGCCGTTTTAGATACGCAGTATTTT
D: TRBD2; J: TRBJ2-3; V: TRBV27; size: -; CDR3: CASSLSGGGATDTQYF; DNA: TGTGCCAGCAGTTTATCCGGCGGGGGGGCCACAGATACGCAGTATTTT
D: TRBD2; J: TRBJ2-5; V: TRBV30; size: few; CDR3: CARGTSGEGTQYF; DNA: TGTGCCCGCGGGACTAGCGGGGAGGGGACCCAGTACTTC
D: -; J: TRBJ2-7; V: TRBV4-3; size: -; CDR3: CASSQGRQSYEQYF; DNA: TGCGCCAGCAGCCAAGGGAGACAGTCCTACGAGCAGTACTTC
D: -; J: TRBJ2-6; V: TRBV12-3/TRBV12-4; size: many; CDR3: CASSLGAWSSGANVLTF; DNA: TGTGCCAGCAGTTTAGGGGCGTGGTCCTCTGGGGCCAACGTCCTGACTTTC
D: -; J: TRBJ2-5; V: TRBV4-2; size: many; CDR3: CASSQYGLGETQYF; DNA: TGTGCCAGCAGCCAATACGGACTCGGAGAGACCCAGTACTTC
D: TRBD1; J: TRBJ2-3; V: TRBV5-1; size: few; CDR3: CASSIGTASTDTQYF; DNA: TGCGCCAGCAGCATAGGGACAGCGAGCACAGATACGCAGTATTTT
D: -; J: TRBJ2-7; V: TRBV20-1; size: many; CDR3: CSATAGDYSYEQYF; DNA: TGCAGTGCTACCGCCGGTGACTACTCCTACGAGCAGTACTTC
D: -; J: TRBJ1-3; V: TRBV5-6; size: many; CDR3: CASSLRPISGNTIYF; DNA: TGTGCCAGCAGCTTGCGGCCGATCTCTGGAAACACCATATATTTT
D: TRBD2; J: TRBJ2-3; V: TRBV4-2; size: many; CDR3: CASSLSGGYTDTQYF; DNA: TGTGCCAGCAGCCTAAGCGGGGGCTACACAGATACGCAGTATTTT
D: -; J: TRBJ1-1; V: TRBV18; size: many; CDR3: CASSPRVNTEAFF; DNA: TGTGCCAGCTCACCTCGGGTGAACACTGAAGCTTTCTTT
D: TRBD1; J: TRBJ2-7; V: TRBV3-1; size: many; CDR3: CASSQGTGAYEQYF; DNA: TGTGCCAGCAGCCAGGGGACAGGAGCCTACGAGCAGTACTTC
D: -; J: TRBJ1-1; V: TRBV7-6; size: few; CDR3: CASSYLEGPDTEAFF; DNA: TGTGCCAGCAGCTACTTGGAGGGTCCGGACACTGAAGCTTTCTTT
D: TRBD2; J: TRBJ2-1; V: TRBV5-1; size: -; CDR3: CASSLVPSGGGSYNEQFF; DNA: TGCGCCAGCAGCTTGGTACCTAGCGGGGGAGGCTCCTACAATGAGCAGTTCTTC
D: -; J: TRBJ1-4; V: TRBV29-1; size: many; CDR3: CSANGLPETNEKLFF; DNA: TGCAGCGCTAACGGACTTCCAGAAACTAATGAAAAACTGTTTTTT
D: -; J: TRBJ1-4; V: TRBV12-3/TRBV12-4; size: -; CDR3: CASSPGTGNNEKLFF; DNA: TGTGCCAGCAGCCCCGGGACGGGAAATAATGAAAAACTGTTTTTT
D: -; J: TRBJ2-7; V: TRBV30; size: many; CDR3: CAWSVLARKGQYF; DNA: TGTGCCTGGAGTGTACTAGCCCGAAAAGGGCAGTACTTC